The rows below give T cell receptor beta chains drawn from one sample of a study of response to subunit inactivated influenza vaccine. TCRdb ran MiXCR on the RT-PCR reads and lists one entry per CDR3 protein. The table shows 530,000 or so distinct CDR3 sequences, with 25% occurring only once. The sequenced sample was CD4+ T cells sorted from PBMCs, obtained approximately 5 days after vaccination. The receptors stem from a man aged 50 or older who received an inactivated influenza vaccine. CDR3s include the opening cysteine and the closing phenylalanine or tryptophan. Fields, in order: CDR3 DNA, CDR3 protein, clone size, CDR3 length, J gene, V gene, D gene. A D gene is named only where the DNA matches it firmly. Some rows mark clone size as missing; the rest say once, few, many or name a class of expanded clone.

cdr3_nt: TGTGCCAGCAGTTACAATAGCAGGAACACCGGGGAGCTGTTTTTT
cdr3_aa: CASSYNSRNTGELFF
clone_size: NA
cdr3_length: 15
j_call: TRBJ2-2
v_call: TRBV6-5
d_call: NA

cdr3_nt: TGCAGTGCTAGATCACTAGCGTCTAATACCAATGAGCAGTTCTTC
cdr3_aa: CSARSLASNTNEQFF
clone_size: NA
cdr3_length: 15
j_call: TRBJ2-1
v_call: TRBV20-1
d_call: TRBD2

cdr3_nt: TGTGCCAGCAGCTTTCGGGCCTTCGGGGAGCTGTTTTTT
cdr3_aa: CASSFRAFGELFF
clone_size: NA
cdr3_length: 13
j_call: TRBJ2-2
v_call: TRBV11-2
d_call: NA

cdr3_nt: TGTGCCAGCAGTGGGGGGCGGGACAGGGGCACAGATACGCAGTATTTT
cdr3_aa: CASSGGRDRGTDTQYF
clone_size: NA
cdr3_length: 16
j_call: TRBJ2-3
v_call: TRBV12-3/TRBV12-4
d_call: TRBD1

cdr3_nt: TGCGCCAGCAGGGGCTGGGTGACCGGGGGTTCTAGGAATGAGCAGTTCTTC
cdr3_aa: CASRGWVTGGSRNEQFF
clone_size: NA
cdr3_length: 17
j_call: TRBJ2-1
v_call: TRBV5-1
d_call: NA

cdr3_nt: TGTGCCAGCAGCCAAGGACCAGTAGGAGAGACCCAGTACTTC
cdr3_aa: CASSQGPVGETQYF
clone_size: NA
cdr3_length: 14
j_call: TRBJ2-5
v_call: TRBV3-1
d_call: NA

cdr3_nt: TGTGCCAGCAGTTTACAGGTCTCCGGAGAGCAGTACTTC
cdr3_aa: CASSLQVSGEQYF
clone_size: NA
cdr3_length: 13
j_call: TRBJ2-7
v_call: TRBV12-3/TRBV12-4
d_call: NA

cdr3_nt: TGTGCCAGCAGCTCACAGGGTTTTAATGAAAAACTGTTTTTT
cdr3_aa: CASSSQGFNEKLFF
clone_size: NA
cdr3_length: 14
j_call: TRBJ1-4
v_call: TRBV12-3/TRBV12-4
d_call: NA

cdr3_nt: TGTGCCAGCAGCTTAAGGTCATCCAGCTACAATGAGCAGTTCTTC
cdr3_aa: CASSLRSSSYNEQFF
clone_size: NA
cdr3_length: 15
j_call: TRBJ2-1
v_call: TRBV7-9
d_call: NA

cdr3_nt: TGTGCCAGCAGGGGCGTGGGAGCAGATACGCAGTATTTT
cdr3_aa: CASRGVGADTQYF
clone_size: NA
cdr3_length: 13
j_call: TRBJ2-3
v_call: TRBV7-6
d_call: NA

cdr3_nt: TGCAGCGTTGGGGGTCAGGGCAATCAGCCCCAGCATTTT
cdr3_aa: CSVGGQGNQPQHF
clone_size: many
cdr3_length: 13
j_call: TRBJ1-5
v_call: TRBV29-1
d_call: NA

cdr3_nt: TGCAGTGCTCTTAGCCCTTGGACTAGCGGTTTCTACGAGCAGTACTTC
cdr3_aa: CSALSPWTSGFYEQYF
clone_size: few
cdr3_length: 16
j_call: TRBJ2-7
v_call: TRBV20-1
d_call: TRBD2

cdr3_nt: TGTGCCAGCAGCCAAGCTCATCTAGCGGGAAGCACAGATACGCAGTATTTT
cdr3_aa: CASSQAHLAGSTDTQYF
clone_size: few
cdr3_length: 17
j_call: TRBJ2-3
v_call: TRBV4-2
d_call: TRBD2

cdr3_nt: TGTGCCAGCAGCCGCGGGAGGGGGTTGCCTCCTGAGCAGTTCTTC
cdr3_aa: CASSRGRGLPPEQFF
clone_size: NA
cdr3_length: 15
j_call: TRBJ2-1
v_call: TRBV6-8
d_call: TRBD2

cdr3_nt: TGTGCCAGCAGTCCAGGGCCGGGTAGAGGGAACATTCAGTACTTC
cdr3_aa: CASSPGPGRGNIQYF
clone_size: NA
cdr3_length: 15
j_call: TRBJ2-4
v_call: TRBV9
d_call: NA

cdr3_nt: TGTGCCAGCAGCTTGGGACAGGGGGGTTCTCACGAGCAGTACTTC
cdr3_aa: CASSLGQGGSHEQYF
clone_size: NA
cdr3_length: 15
j_call: TRBJ2-7
v_call: TRBV7-2
d_call: TRBD1

cdr3_nt: TGTGCCAGCAGCCAAGACCTGAGACAGGCGGATACGCAGTATTTT
cdr3_aa: CASSQDLRQADTQYF
clone_size: few
cdr3_length: 15
j_call: TRBJ2-3
v_call: TRBV14
d_call: NA

cdr3_nt: TGCAGTGCTAGAGATATCCGGTGGAAGGGACCTAATGAAAAACTGTTTTTT
cdr3_aa: CSARDIRWKGPNEKLFF
clone_size: NA
cdr3_length: 17
j_call: TRBJ1-4
v_call: TRBV20-1
d_call: NA

cdr3_nt: TGTGCCAGCAGCGAGGGGGAGACCCAGTACTTC
cdr3_aa: CASSEGETQYF
clone_size: many
cdr3_length: 11
j_call: TRBJ2-5
v_call: TRBV2
d_call: NA

cdr3_nt: TGTGCCACCACCGGGACAGGGAATGAAAAACTGTTTTTT
cdr3_aa: CATTGTGNEKLFF
clone_size: few
cdr3_length: 13
j_call: TRBJ1-4
v_call: TRBV25-1
d_call: TRBD1

cdr3_nt: TGCAGTGCGCCCTTGCGGGTTGGCGCTTTCTTT
cdr3_aa: CSAPLRVGAFF
clone_size: few
cdr3_length: 11
j_call: TRBJ1-1
v_call: TRBV20-1
d_call: NA

cdr3_nt: TGTGCCAGCAGCCAAGCCCAGGGACAGTTGAACACTGAAGCTTTCTTT
cdr3_aa: CASSQAQGQLNTEAFF
clone_size: few
cdr3_length: 16
j_call: TRBJ1-1
v_call: TRBV4-2
d_call: TRBD1

cdr3_nt: TGTGCCAGCAGTTTAAAGGGCCTGAGGGGGCAGCCCCAGCATTTT
cdr3_aa: CASSLKGLRGQPQHF
clone_size: NA
cdr3_length: 15
j_call: TRBJ1-5
v_call: TRBV12-3/TRBV12-4
d_call: NA

cdr3_nt: TGTGCCAGCAGTTCCCTAGACAGTAACTATGGCTACACCTTC
cdr3_aa: CASSSLDSNYGYTF
clone_size: few
cdr3_length: 14
j_call: TRBJ1-2
v_call: TRBV25-1
d_call: NA

cdr3_nt: TGCGCCAGCAGTGAGGACTATAATTCACCCCTCCACTTT
cdr3_aa: CASSEDYNSPLHF
clone_size: NA
cdr3_length: 13
j_call: TRBJ1-6
v_call: TRBV10-1
d_call: NA

cdr3_nt: TGTGCCAGCAGTTATCACCTTACTAGCGCGGTGGAGCTGTTTTTT
cdr3_aa: CASSYHLTSAVELFF
clone_size: few
cdr3_length: 15
j_call: TRBJ2-2
v_call: TRBV6-2/TRBV6-3
d_call: TRBD2

cdr3_nt: TGTGCCAGCAGCTTATCAGTAAGCGGGAGTCTGAACACCGGGGAGCTGTTTTTT
cdr3_aa: CASSLSVSGSLNTGELFF
clone_size: NA
cdr3_length: 18
j_call: TRBJ2-2
v_call: TRBV7-2
d_call: TRBD2

cdr3_nt: TGCAGCGTTCTACATGCTGCATTGCAGAACACTGAAGCTTTCTTT
cdr3_aa: CSVLHAALQNTEAFF
clone_size: few
cdr3_length: 15
j_call: TRBJ1-1
v_call: TRBV29-1
d_call: NA

cdr3_nt: TGTGCCAGCAGTGTAGGCGGGGGGGCAAGCTCCTACAATGAGCAGTTCTTC
cdr3_aa: CASSVGGGASSYNEQFF
clone_size: NA
cdr3_length: 17
j_call: TRBJ2-1
v_call: TRBV6-1
d_call: TRBD2

cdr3_nt: TGTGCCAGCAGCCAGGAGCCCCCCTCCGGGCCCGCAGCGTATAGCACAGATACGCAGTATTTT
cdr3_aa: CASSQEPPSGPAAYSTDTQYF
clone_size: NA
cdr3_length: 21
j_call: TRBJ2-3
v_call: TRBV3-1
d_call: NA

cdr3_nt: TGTGCCAGCAGCCCTCGGAACGGACAGGGTAATTCACCCCTCCACTTT
cdr3_aa: CASSPRNGQGNSPLHF
clone_size: NA
cdr3_length: 16
j_call: TRBJ1-6
v_call: TRBV7-2
d_call: TRBD1

cdr3_nt: TGTGCCAGTAGTTCCGGACAGGGGGGGTACTACGAGCAGTACTTC
cdr3_aa: CASSSGQGGYYEQYF
clone_size: NA
cdr3_length: 15
j_call: TRBJ2-7
v_call: TRBV19
d_call: TRBD1

cdr3_nt: TGTGCCAGCAGTTTATCGCCGCGGGGCCCATTAGCCAAAAACATTCAGTACTTC
cdr3_aa: CASSLSPRGPLAKNIQYF
clone_size: few
cdr3_length: 18
j_call: TRBJ2-4
v_call: TRBV27
d_call: NA

cdr3_nt: TGTGCCAGCAGCTTACACGGGACAGACCGTAATGAAAAACTGTTTTTT
cdr3_aa: CASSLHGTDRNEKLFF
clone_size: many
cdr3_length: 16
j_call: TRBJ1-4
v_call: TRBV7-8
d_call: TRBD1

cdr3_nt: TGCGCCAGCAGCTTGGAGATGGGCTCACCCCTCCACTTT
cdr3_aa: CASSLEMGSPLHF
clone_size: NA
cdr3_length: 13
j_call: TRBJ1-6
v_call: TRBV5-1
d_call: NA

cdr3_nt: TGTGCCAGCAGCTCCGCGGGGGGAACCTACGAGCAGTACTTC
cdr3_aa: CASSSAGGTYEQYF
clone_size: NA
cdr3_length: 14
j_call: TRBJ2-7
v_call: TRBV7-2
d_call: TRBD2

cdr3_nt: TGTGCCACCAGTGCCCTCGGGGTCGGGACGAACACCGGGGAGCTGTTTTTT
cdr3_aa: CATSALGVGTNTGELFF
clone_size: few
cdr3_length: 17
j_call: TRBJ2-2
v_call: TRBV24-1
d_call: NA

cdr3_nt: TGCAGCTCGCAGGGGGCAGGTTACAATGAGCAGTTCTTC
cdr3_aa: CSSQGAGYNEQFF
clone_size: few
cdr3_length: 13
j_call: TRBJ2-1
v_call: TRBV29-1
d_call: TRBD1

cdr3_nt: TGCGCCAGTCGGGGACAGGCCAGGGCAAACACCGGGGAGCTGTTTTTT
cdr3_aa: CASRGQARANTGELFF
clone_size: NA
cdr3_length: 16
j_call: TRBJ2-2
v_call: TRBV5-1
d_call: TRBD1

cdr3_nt: TGTGCCAGCAGTGGGGGGACTAGCGGGAGCTACGAGCAGTACTTC
cdr3_aa: CASSGGTSGSYEQYF
clone_size: NA
cdr3_length: 15
j_call: TRBJ2-7
v_call: TRBV6-1
d_call: TRBD2

cdr3_nt: TGTGCCAGCAGCCAAGTCGGGGTGTCCTACAATGAGCAGTTCTTC
cdr3_aa: CASSQVGVSYNEQFF
clone_size: many
cdr3_length: 15
j_call: TRBJ2-1
v_call: TRBV14
d_call: NA

cdr3_nt: TGTGCCAGCAGTTTCGGGGGACAGCTGGCAGATACGCAGTATTTT
cdr3_aa: CASSFGGQLADTQYF
clone_size: NA
cdr3_length: 15
j_call: TRBJ2-3
v_call: TRBV12-3/TRBV12-4
d_call: NA

cdr3_nt: TGTGCCAGCAGCACGACGCCGGGACAGGGCTACGAGCAGTACTTC
cdr3_aa: CASSTTPGQGYEQYF
clone_size: few
cdr3_length: 15
j_call: TRBJ2-7
v_call: TRBV7-2
d_call: TRBD1

cdr3_nt: TGTGCCAGCAGACCGAATGACGAGCAGTACTTC
cdr3_aa: CASRPNDEQYF
clone_size: once
cdr3_length: 11
j_call: TRBJ2-7
v_call: TRBV12-3/TRBV12-4
d_call: NA

cdr3_nt: TGTGCCAGCAGCTTAACGGCGATAGCGAACAATGAGCAGTTCTTC
cdr3_aa: CASSLTAIANNEQFF
clone_size: NA
cdr3_length: 15
j_call: TRBJ2-1
v_call: TRBV7-9
d_call: NA

cdr3_nt: TGTGCCAGCAGACGGACAGTTAAGTCCTACAATGAGCAGTTCTTC
cdr3_aa: CASRRTVKSYNEQFF
clone_size: NA
cdr3_length: 15
j_call: TRBJ2-1
v_call: TRBV11-2
d_call: NA

cdr3_nt: TGTGCCTGGAGTTTTTTAGGAGAGACCCAGTACTTC
cdr3_aa: CAWSFLGETQYF
clone_size: NA
cdr3_length: 12
j_call: TRBJ2-5
v_call: TRBV30
d_call: NA

cdr3_nt: TGCGCCAGCAGCCTCAGGACTAGTTCGGAGACCCAGTACTTC
cdr3_aa: CASSLRTSSETQYF
clone_size: NA
cdr3_length: 14
j_call: TRBJ2-5
v_call: TRBV5-1
d_call: TRBD2